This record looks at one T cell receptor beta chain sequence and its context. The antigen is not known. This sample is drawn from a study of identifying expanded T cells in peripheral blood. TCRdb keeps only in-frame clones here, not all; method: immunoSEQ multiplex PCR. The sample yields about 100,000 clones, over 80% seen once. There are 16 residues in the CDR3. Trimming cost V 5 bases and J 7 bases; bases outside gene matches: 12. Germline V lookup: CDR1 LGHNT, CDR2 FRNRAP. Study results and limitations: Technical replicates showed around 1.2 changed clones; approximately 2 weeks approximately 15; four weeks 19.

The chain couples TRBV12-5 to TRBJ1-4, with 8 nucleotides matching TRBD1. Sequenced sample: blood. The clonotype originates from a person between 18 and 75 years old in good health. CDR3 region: CASGPSLAGGFEKLFF. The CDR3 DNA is TGTGCTAGTGGTCCTAGCTTGGCAGGGGGCTTTGAAAAACTGTTTTTT.